This paragraph covers one T cell receptor (beta chain) sequence. As yet, its antigen is unknown. This specimen belongs to a study of OX40 agonist ivuxolimab in advanced cancers. Across the study: Previous treatment with anti-PD-1, anti-PD-L1 or anti-CTLA-4 therapy was allowed; less than 45% had received some. The study reported partial responses in three patients: one hepatocellular carcinoma, two cutaneous melanoma.

The table came from immunoSEQ multiplex PCR; TCRdb's copy has only in-frame clones and leaves some out. Here the sample spans approximately 74,000 clones, around 80% being singletons. Sampled blood was obtained at baseline, cycle 4 day 1, and cycle 7 day 1. The CDR3 loop spans 14 amino acids. Germline V gene sequence: CDR1 SGHRS, CDR2 YFSETQ. The V segment lost 4 bases and the J segment 4 bases; nucleotides outside the gene matches: 7. General study results and limits: The average count of expanded clones was higher among CD8+ T cells than among CD4+.

The clonotype originates from an adult with an advanced solid tumor such as melanoma, head and neck, liver or kidney cancer. The V call is TRBV5-1, the J call TRBJ1-2; 7 bases map to TRBD1. Source: CD4+ or CD8+ T cells sorted from blood, taken in a trial of the OX40 agonist ivuxolimab. CDR3 DNA: TGCGCCAGCAGCGCGGACAGGTCAAGCTATGGCTACACCTTC. It yields the protein CASSADRSSYGYTF.